A single sample gave rise to the 8 T cell receptor beta chains below, sequenced in a study of Graves' ophthalmopathy and Graves' hyperthyroidism. Amplifying from RNA transcripts, the study obtained TCR beta CDR3 regions. The first round was an RT-PCR with HTBI primers, and the second round was a multiplex PCR. Each CDR3 protein gets one entry after TCRdb re-called the multiplex PCR reads with MiXCR. This table has 300,000 to 350,000 distinct CDR3 sequences, roughly a sixth appearing once. The specimen sequenced was peripheral blood. These receptor sequences come from an adult man with Graves' ophthalmopathy.

This clonotype has ten or more counts. The chain couples TRBV19 to TRBJ1-3; a possible D gene is TRBD1 (5 bases). The CDR3 is 16 residues long. V was trimmed by 3 bases and J by 2 bases, leaving 14 bases between them. Per the germline V gene, CDR1 is LNHDA and CDR2 is SQIVND (reference sequence). The CDR3 DNA is TGTGCCAGTAGTATGTGGCAGGGAGTACCTGGAAACACCATATATTTT. The encoded protein is CASSMWQGVPGNTIYF.

This clonotype was counted ten times or more. V gene TRBV7-2 combines with J gene TRBJ2-7; tentatively, D is TRBD1 or TRBD2 (6 bases each). This CDR3 has 14 residues. V lost 8 bases and J lost 1, with 15 bases in between. Germline loops: CDR1 SGHTA, CDR2 FQGNSA. The CDR3 loop reads CASGAQGTSYEQYF. CDR3 sequence (DNA): TGTGCCAGCGGAGCCCAGGGGACTTCCTACGAGCAGTACTTC.

At least ten counts were recorded for this clonotype. The chain carries TRBV5-5 and TRBJ2-7; TRBD1 might be the D (6 bases). Looked up from germline, CDR1 is SGHKS and CDR2 is YYEKEE (reference sequence). Trimming cost V 3 bases and J 2 bases, with 12 bases left between them. The CDR3 is 14 amino acids. The CDR3 here is CASSWTVATYEQYF. The CDR3 coding sequence is TGTGCCAGCAGCTGGACAGTGGCGACCTACGAGCAGTACTTC.

This clonotype occurred many times. V and J are TRBV5-1 and TRBJ2-5; D gene unclear. Trimming took off 0 bases at V and 2 bases at J, with 5 bases between the two ends. Germline loops: CDR1 SGHRS, CDR2 YFSETQ. This CDR3 spans 13 amino acids. For the CDR3, the DNA is TGCGCCAGCAGCTTGGCCCAGCAAGAGACCCAGTACTTC. Its translation is CASSLAQQETQYF.

In its sample, this clonotype was seen many times. The chain links TRBV12-3 or TRBV12-4 to TRBJ1-6; D may be TRBD1 (5 bases). V was clipped by 8 bases and J by 8 bases, with 10 bases between them. The CDR3 extends over 12 amino acids. This chain's CDR3 is CASRGGDSPLHF. The CDR3 nucleotides read TGTGCCAGCCGGGGGGGGGATTCACCCCTCCACTTT.

This clonotype was picked up many times. This sequence joins TRBV19 and TRBJ2-2; 10 nucleotides align to TRBD2. V dropped 3 bases and J dropped 5; count of bases not matched to a gene: 3. The CDR3 loop spans 15 amino acids. The V gene's germline CDR1 is LNHDA and CDR2 SQIVND (reference sequence). The CDR3 bases are TGTGCCAGTAGTATTACTAGCGGGACAACCGGGGAGCTGTTTTTT. Translated, it gives CASSITSGTTGELFF.

This clonotype has at least ten counts. This chain links TRBV20-1 with TRBJ2-3, with D perhaps assigned TRBD1 or TRBD2 (5 bases each). The CDR3 has 15 amino acids. Trimming stripped 0 bases from V and 2 bases from J, with 12 bases between. The V gene's germline CDR1 is DFQATT and CDR2 SNEGSKA (reference sequence). The CDR3 DNA follows: TGCAGTGCTAGAGATCCGGGACGGCTCACAGATACGCAGTATTTT. It codes for CSARDPGRLTDTQYF.

The chain has TRBV6-1 and TRBJ1-5; D is unclear. This CDR3 has 15 amino acids. Per germline, CDR1 MNHNS and CDR2 SASEGT. Trimming left V 8 bases short and J 0 bases short, with 14 bases between. The CDR3 reads CASANWGDSNQPQHF. The CDR3 DNA reads as TGTGCCAGCGCGAACTGGGGAGATAGCAATCAGCCCCAGCATTTT.